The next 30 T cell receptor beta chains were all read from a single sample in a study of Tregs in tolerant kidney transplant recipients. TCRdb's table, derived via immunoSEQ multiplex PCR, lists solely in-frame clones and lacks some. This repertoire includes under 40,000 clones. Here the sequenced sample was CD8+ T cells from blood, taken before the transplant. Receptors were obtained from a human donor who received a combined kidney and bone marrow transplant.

The covered CDR3 bases are TGCAGTGCTAGAGAAGCGGGAGGGCCCATCGAG. It yields the protein CSAREAGGPIE. The whole CDR3 region reads CSAREAGGPIEQYF. The chain combines TRBV20-1 with TRBJ2-7; TRBD2 aligns across 10 bases. From the germline J gene comes the end of the CDR3, since the read stops 3 residues before it. With 0 bases clipped from V and 6 bases from J, the junction kept 5 bases outside the gene matches. Germline V gene data show CDR1 as DFQATT and CDR2 as SNEGSKA (reference sequence). The CDR3 runs to 14 residues.

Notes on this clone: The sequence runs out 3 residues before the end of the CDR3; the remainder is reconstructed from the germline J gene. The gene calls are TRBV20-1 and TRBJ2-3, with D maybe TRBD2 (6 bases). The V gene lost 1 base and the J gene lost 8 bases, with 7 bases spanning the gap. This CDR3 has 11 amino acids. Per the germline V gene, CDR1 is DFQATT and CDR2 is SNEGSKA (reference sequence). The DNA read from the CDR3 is TGCAGTGCTAGAGTCGGGGGTACG. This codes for CSARVGGT. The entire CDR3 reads CSARVGGTQYF.

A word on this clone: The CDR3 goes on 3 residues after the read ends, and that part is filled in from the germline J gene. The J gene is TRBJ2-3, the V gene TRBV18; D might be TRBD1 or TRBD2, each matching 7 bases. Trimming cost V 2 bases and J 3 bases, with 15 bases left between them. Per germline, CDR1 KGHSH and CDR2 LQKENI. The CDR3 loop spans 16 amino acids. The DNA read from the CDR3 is TGTGCCAGCTCACCAATGGGAGGGGGCGCAACAGATACG. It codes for CASSPMGGGATDT. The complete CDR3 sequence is CASSPMGGGATDTQYF.

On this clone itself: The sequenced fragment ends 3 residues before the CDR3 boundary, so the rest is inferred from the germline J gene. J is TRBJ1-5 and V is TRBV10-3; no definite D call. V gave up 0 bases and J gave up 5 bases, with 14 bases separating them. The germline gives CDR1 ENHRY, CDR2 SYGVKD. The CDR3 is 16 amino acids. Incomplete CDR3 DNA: TGTGCCATCAGTGAGTCAAGTGTCGTGGGCTATCAGCCC. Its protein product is CAISESSVVGYQP. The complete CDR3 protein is CAISESSVVGYQPQHF.

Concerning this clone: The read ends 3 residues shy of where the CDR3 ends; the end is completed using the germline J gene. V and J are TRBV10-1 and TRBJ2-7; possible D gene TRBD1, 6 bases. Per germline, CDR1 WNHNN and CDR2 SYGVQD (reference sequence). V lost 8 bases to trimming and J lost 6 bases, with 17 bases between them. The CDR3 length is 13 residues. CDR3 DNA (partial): TGCGCCAGCCGACCCTCCTCAGGGGCCGAG. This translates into CASRPSSGAE. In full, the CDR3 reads CASRPSSGAEQYF.

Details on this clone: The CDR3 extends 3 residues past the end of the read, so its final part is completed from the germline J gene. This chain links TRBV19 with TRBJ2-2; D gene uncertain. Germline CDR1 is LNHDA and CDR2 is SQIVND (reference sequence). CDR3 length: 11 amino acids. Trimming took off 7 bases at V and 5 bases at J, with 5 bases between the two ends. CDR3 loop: CASTATGELFF. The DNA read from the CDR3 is TGTGCCAGTACCGCGACCGGGGAG. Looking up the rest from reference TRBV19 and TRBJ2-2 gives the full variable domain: DGGITQSPKYLFRKEGQNVTLSCEQNLNHDAMYWYRQDPGQGLRLIYYSQIVNDFQKGDIAEGYSVSREKKESFPLTVTSAQKNPTAFYLCASTATGELFFGEGSRLTVL.

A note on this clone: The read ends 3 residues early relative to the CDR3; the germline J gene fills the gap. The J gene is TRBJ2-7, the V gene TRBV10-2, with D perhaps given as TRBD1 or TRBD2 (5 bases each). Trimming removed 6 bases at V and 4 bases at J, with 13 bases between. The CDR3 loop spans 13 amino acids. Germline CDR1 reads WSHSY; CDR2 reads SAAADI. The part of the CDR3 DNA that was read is TGCGCCAGCAGGTTGACAGAGGGATACGAG. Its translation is CASRLTEGYE. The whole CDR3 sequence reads CASRLTEGYEQYF.

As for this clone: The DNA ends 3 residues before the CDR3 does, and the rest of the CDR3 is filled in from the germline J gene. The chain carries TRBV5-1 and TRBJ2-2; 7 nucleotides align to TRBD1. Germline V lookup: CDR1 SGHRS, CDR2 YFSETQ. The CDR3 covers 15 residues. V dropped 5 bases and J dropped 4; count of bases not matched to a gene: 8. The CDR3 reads CASRKAAGGTGELFF. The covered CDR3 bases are TGCGCCAGCAGAAAGGCGGCAGGGGGCACCGGGGAG.

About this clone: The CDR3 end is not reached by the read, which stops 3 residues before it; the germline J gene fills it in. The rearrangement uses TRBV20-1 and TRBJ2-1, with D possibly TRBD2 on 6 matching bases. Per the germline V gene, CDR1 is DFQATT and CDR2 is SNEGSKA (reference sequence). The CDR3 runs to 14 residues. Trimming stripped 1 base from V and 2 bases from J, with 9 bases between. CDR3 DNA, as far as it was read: TGCAGTGCTAGAGTGCGGGAACCCTACAATGAG. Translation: CSARVREPYNE. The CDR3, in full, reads CSARVREPYNEQFF.

The DNA read from the CDR3 is TGTGCCAGTAGTATAGGTTCAGGGGGCTACGAG. Translation: CASSIGSGGYE. The whole CDR3 is CASSIGSGGYEQYF. The chain couples TRBV19 to TRBJ2-7; TRBD1 aligns across 7 bases. The read gets to within 3 residues of the CDR3 end, and the germline J gene fills in the rest. In germline, CDR1 is LNHDA, CDR2 SQIVND (reference sequence). The CDR3 runs 14 residues. V shed 1 base and J 3 bases; nucleotides not matched to a gene: 3.

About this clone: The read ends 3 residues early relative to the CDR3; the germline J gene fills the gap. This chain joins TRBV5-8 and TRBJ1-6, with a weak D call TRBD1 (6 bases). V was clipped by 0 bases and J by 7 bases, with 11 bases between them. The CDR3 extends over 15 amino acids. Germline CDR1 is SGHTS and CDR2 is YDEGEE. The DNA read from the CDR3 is TGTGCCAGCAGCTTGGGGTACAGGGAGAATTCACCC. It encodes CASSLGYRENSP. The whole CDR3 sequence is CASSLGYRENSPLHF.

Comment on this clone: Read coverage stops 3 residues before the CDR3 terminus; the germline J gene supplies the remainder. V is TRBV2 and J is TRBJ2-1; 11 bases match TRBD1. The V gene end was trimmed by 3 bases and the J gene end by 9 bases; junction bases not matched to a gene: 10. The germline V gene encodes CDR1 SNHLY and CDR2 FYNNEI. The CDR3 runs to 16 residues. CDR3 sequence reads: CASSEVRTGGLGEQFF. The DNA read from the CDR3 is TGTGCCAGCAGTGAGGTTAGGACAGGGGGCTTGGGTGAG.

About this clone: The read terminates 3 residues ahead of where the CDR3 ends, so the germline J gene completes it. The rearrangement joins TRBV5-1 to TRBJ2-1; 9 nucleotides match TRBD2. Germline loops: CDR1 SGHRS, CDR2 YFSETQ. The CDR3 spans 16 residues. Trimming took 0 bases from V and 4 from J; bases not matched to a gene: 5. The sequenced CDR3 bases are TGCGCCAGCAGCTTGGGACTAGCGGTCGCTTACAATGAG. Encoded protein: CASSLGLAVAYNE. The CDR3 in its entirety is CASSLGLAVAYNEQFF.

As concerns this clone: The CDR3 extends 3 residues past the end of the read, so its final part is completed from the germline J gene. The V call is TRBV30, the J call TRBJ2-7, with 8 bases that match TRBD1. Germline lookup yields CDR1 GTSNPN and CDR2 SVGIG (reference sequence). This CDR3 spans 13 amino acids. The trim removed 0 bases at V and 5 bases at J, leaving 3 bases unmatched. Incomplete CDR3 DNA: TGTGCCTGGAGTGTTGACAGGGGAAACGAG. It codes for CAWSVDRGNE. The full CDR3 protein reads CAWSVDRGNEQYF.

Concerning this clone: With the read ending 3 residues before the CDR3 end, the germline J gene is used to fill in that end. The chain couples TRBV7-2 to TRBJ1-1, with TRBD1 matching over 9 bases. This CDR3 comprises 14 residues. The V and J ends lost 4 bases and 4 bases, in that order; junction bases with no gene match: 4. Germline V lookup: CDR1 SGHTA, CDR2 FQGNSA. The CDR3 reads CASSSATGGTEAFF. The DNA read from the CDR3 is TGTGCCAGCAGCTCCGCGACAGGGGGCACTGAA.

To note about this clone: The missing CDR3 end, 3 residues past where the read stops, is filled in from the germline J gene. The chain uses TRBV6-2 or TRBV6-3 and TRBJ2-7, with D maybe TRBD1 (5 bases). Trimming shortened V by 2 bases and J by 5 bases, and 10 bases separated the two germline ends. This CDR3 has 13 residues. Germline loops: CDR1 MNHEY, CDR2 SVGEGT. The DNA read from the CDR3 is TGTGCCAGCAGTTACATAGGGGTTCACGAG. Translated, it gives CASSYIGVHE. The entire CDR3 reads CASSYIGVHEQYF.

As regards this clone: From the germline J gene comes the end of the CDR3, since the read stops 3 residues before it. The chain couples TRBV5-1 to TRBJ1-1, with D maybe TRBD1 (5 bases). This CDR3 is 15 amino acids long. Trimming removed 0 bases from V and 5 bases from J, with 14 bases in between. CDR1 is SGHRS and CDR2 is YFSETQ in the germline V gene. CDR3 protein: CASSLGWGKGTEAFF. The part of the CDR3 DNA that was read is TGCGCCAGCAGCTTGGGATGGGGCAAGGGAACTGAA.

The CDR3 spells CSARDWNTGELFF. The CDR3 DNA, read in part, is TGCAGTGCCAGGGACTGGAACACCGGGGAG. This rearrangement joins TRBV20-1 to TRBJ2-2; D may be TRBD2 (6 bases). The read comes to an end 3 residues before the CDR3 does, leaving the germline J gene to fill in the end. The CDR3 is made up of 13 amino acids. Germline-derived CDR1 and CDR2 are DFQATT and SNEGSKA (reference sequence). V lost 6 bases and J lost 1, with 9 bases in between.

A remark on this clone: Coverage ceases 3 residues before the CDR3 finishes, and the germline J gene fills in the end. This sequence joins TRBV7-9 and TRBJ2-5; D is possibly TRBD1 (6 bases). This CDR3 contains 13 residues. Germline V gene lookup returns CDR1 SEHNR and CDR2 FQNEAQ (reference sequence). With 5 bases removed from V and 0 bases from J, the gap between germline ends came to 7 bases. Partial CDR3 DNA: TGTGCCAGCAGCCGGGACAACCAAGAGACC. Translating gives CASSRDNQET. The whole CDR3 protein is CASSRDNQETQYF.

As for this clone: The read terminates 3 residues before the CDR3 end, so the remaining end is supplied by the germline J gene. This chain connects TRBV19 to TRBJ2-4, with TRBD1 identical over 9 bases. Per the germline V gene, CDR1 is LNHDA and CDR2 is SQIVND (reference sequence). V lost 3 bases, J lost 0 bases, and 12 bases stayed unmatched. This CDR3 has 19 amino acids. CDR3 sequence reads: CASSIRGQGKLPAKNIQYF. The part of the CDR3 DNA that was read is TGTGCCAGTAGTATTCGAGGACAGGGGAAGCTCCCAGCCAAAAACATT.

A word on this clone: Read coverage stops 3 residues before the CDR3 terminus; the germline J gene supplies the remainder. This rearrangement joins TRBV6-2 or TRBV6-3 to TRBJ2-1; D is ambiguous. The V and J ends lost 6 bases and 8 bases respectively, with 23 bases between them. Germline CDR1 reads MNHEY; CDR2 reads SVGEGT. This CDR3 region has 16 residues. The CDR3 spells CASSPSAGRVWDEQFF. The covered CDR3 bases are TGTGCCAGCAGCCCCAGCGCCGGCCGAGTCTGGGATGAG.

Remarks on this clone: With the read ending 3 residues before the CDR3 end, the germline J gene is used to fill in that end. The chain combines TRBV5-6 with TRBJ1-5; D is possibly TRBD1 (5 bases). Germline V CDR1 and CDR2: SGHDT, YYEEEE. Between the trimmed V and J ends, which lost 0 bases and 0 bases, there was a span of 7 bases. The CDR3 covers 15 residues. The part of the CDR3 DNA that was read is TGTGCCAGCAGCTTGGCCACAGGTAGCAATCAGCCC. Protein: CASSLATGSNQP. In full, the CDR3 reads CASSLATGSNQPQHF. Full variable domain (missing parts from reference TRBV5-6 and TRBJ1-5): DAGVTQSPTHLIKTRGQQVTLRCSPKSGHDTVSWYQQALGQGPQFIFQYYEEEERQRGNFPDRFSGHQFPNYSSELNVNALLLGDSALYLCASSLATGSNQPQHFGDGTRLSIL.

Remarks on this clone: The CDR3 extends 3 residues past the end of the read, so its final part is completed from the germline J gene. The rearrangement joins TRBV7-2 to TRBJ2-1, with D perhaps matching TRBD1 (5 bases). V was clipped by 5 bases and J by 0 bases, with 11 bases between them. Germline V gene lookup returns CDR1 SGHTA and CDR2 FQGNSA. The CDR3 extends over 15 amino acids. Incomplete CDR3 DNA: TGTGCCAGCAGCCATCGACAGCTCTCCTACAATGAG. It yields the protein CASSHRQLSYNE. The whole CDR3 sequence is CASSHRQLSYNEQFF.

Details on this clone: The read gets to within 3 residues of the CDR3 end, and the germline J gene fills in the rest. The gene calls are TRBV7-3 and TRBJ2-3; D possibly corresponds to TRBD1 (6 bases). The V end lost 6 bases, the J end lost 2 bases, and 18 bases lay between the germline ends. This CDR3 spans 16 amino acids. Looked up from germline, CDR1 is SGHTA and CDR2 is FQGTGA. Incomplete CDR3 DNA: TGTGCCAGCAGTCAATCGGACAGCCTACTCACAGATACG. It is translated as CASSQSDSLLTDT. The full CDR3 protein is CASSQSDSLLTDTQYF.

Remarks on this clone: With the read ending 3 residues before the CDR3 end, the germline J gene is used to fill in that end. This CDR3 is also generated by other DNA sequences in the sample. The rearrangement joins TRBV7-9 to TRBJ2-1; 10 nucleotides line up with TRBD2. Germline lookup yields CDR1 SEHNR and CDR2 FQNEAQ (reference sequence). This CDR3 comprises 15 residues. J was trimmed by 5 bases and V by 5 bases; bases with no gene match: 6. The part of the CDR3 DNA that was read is TGTGCCAGCAGCCTTGGGCTAGCGGGGGACAATGAG. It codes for CASSLGLAGDNE. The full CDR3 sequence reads CASSLGLAGDNEQFF.

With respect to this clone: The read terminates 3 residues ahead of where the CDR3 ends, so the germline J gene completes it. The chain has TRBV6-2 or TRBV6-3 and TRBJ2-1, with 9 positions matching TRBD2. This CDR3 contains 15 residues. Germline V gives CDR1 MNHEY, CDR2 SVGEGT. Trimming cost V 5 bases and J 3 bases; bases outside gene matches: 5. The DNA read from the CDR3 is TGTGCCAGCAGTCGGCTAGCGGGACTCTACAATGAG. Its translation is CASSRLAGLYNE. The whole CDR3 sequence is CASSRLAGLYNEQFF.

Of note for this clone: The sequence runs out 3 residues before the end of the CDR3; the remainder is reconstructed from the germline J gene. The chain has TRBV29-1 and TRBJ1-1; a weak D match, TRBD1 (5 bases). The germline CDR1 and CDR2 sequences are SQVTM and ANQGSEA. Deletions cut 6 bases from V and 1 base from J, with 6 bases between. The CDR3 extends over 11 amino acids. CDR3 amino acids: CSVDRNTEAFF. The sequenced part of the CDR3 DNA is TGCAGCGTAGACAGGAACACTGAA.

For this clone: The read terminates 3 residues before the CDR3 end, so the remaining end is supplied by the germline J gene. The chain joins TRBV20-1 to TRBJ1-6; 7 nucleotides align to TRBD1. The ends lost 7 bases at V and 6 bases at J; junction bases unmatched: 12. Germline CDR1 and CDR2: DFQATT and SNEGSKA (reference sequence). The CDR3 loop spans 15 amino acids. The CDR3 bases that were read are TGCAGTGTACCGACAGGGACAACCATTAATTCACCC. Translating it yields CSVPTGTTINSP. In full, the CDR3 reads CSVPTGTTINSPLHF.

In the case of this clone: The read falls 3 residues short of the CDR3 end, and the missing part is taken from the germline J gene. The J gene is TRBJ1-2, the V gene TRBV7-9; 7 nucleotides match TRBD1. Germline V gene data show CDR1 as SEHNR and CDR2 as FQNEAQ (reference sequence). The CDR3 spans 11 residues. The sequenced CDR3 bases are TGTGCCAGCAGCACACAGGGGAGC. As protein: CASSTQGS. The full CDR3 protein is CASSTQGSYTF.

The part of the CDR3 DNA that was read is TGTGCCAGCACCTTCAATAGCGGGGATTACGAG. It specifies CASTFNSGDYE. From start to end, the CDR3 is CASTFNSGDYEQYF. The gene calls are TRBV7-2 and TRBJ2-7; TRBD2 agrees at 8 bases. The CDR3 end falls 3 residues outside the read, so it is completed with the germline J gene. The CDR3 contains 14 residues. Germline V gene sequence: CDR1 SGHTA, CDR2 FQGNSA. Trimming removed 7 bases from V and 4 bases from J; junction bases left unmatched: 9. The complete variable domain, with remaining parts taken from reference TRBV7-2 and TRBJ2-7, reads GAGVSQSPSNKVTEKGKDVELRCDPISGHTALYWYRQSLGQGLEFLIYFQGNSAPDKSGLPSDRFSAERTGGSVSTLTIQRTQQEDSAVYLCASTFNSGDYEQYFGPGTRLTVT.